The sequence of this T cell receptor beta chain was determined in a study of T cell repertoires in cytomegalovirus infection. TCRdb recomputed calls from the reads with MiXCR, one row per CDR3 protein. The sample holds a few hundred thousand distinct CDR3 sequences, about 40% seen once. CDR3 length: 15 residues. V dropped 7 bases and J dropped 0 bases, with 14 bases sitting between them. From germline, CDR1 is MNHNS and CDR2 SASEGT. The table lists this clonotype with a few counts. No antigen is known for it. The sequencing here drew on cultured PBMCs, taken from culture after CMV antigen stimulation. This clonotype originated in a human donor in good health (CMV status not recorded). Some clones in this sample may be carry-over from other donors' samples. The chain uses TRBV6-1 and TRBJ2-3; TRBD2 is a possible D gene (7 bases). In nucleotides, the CDR3 is TGTGCCAGCACTGAGGGGGGGCTGAGCACAGATACGCAGTATTTT. Residues: CASTEGGLSTDTQYF.